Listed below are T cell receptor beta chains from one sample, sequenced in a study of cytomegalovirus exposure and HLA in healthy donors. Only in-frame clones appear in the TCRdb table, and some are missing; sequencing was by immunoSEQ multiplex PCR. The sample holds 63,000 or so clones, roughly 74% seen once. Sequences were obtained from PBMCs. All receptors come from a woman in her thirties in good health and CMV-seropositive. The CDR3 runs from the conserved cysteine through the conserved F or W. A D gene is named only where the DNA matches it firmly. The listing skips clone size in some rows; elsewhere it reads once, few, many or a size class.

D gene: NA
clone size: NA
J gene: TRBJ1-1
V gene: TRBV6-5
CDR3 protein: CASSYGGRTEAFF
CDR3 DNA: TGTGCCAGCAGTTACGGGGGGAGGACTGAAGCTTTCTTT

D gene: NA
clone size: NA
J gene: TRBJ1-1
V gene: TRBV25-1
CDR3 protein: CASSAHLLEGTEAFF
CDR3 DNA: TGTGCCAGCAGTGCACACCTTCTCGAGGGCACTGAAGCTTTCTTT

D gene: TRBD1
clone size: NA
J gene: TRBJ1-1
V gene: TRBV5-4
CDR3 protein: CASSRRDRRDTEAFF
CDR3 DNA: TGTGCCAGCAGCCGTCGGGACAGGCGTGACACTGAAGCTTTCTTT

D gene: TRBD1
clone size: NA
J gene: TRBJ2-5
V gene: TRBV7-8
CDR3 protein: CASRRIGGQGGRKETQYF
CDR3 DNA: TGTGCCAGCAGAAGGATAGGGGGACAGGGAGGAAGAAAAGAGACCCAGTACTTC

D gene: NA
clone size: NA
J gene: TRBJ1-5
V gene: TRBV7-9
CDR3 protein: CASSLGDINQPQHF
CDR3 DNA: TGTGCCAGCAGCTTAGGAGACATTAATCAGCCCCAGCATTTT

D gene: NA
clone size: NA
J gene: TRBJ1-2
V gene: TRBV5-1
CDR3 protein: CASSLDTDYGYTF
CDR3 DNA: TGCGCCAGCAGCTTAGACACCGACTATGGCTACACCTTC

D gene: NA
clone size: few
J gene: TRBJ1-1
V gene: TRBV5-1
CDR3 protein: CASSSPGHANTEAFF
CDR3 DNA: TGCGCCAGCAGCTCCCCGGGACACGCGAACACTGAAGCTTTCTTT

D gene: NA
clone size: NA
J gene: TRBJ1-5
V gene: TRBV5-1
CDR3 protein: CASSPGTPDQPQHF
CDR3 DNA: TGCGCCAGCAGCCCCGGGACACCCGATCAGCCCCAGCATTTT

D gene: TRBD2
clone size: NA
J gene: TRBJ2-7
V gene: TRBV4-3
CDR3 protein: CASSQAWTGGLYEQYF
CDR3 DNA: TGCGCCAGCAGCCAAGCGTGGACGGGAGGGCTTTACGAGCAGTACTTC

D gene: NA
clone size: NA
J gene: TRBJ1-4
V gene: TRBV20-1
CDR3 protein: CSALGVEKLFF
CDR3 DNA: TGCAGTGCTTTAGGGGTGGAAAAACTGTTTTTT

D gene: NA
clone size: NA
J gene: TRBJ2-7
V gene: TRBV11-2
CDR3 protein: CASSRPGYEQYF
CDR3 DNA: TGTGCCAGCAGCCGCCCAGGGTACGAGCAGTACTTC

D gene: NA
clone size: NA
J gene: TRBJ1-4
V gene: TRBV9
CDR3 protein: CASSPRTGWDEKLFF
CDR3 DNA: TGTGCCAGCAGCCCTAGAACAGGATGGGATGAAAAACTGTTTTTT

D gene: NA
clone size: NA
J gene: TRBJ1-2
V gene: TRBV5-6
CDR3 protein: CASSLALGKGDYGYTF
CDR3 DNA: TGTGCCAGCAGCTTGGCCCTCGGTAAGGGGGACTATGGCTACACCTTC

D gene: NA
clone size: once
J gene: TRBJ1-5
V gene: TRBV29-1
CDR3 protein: CSVNPAGSNQPQHF
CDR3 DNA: TGCAGCGTTAATCCTGCAGGCTCCAATCAGCCCCAGCATTTT

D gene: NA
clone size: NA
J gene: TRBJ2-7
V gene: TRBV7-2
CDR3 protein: CASSLWQGSYEQYF
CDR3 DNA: TGTGCCAGCAGCTTATGGCAGGGCTCCTACGAGCAGTACTTC

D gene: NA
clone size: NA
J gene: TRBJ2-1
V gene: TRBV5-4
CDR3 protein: CASSLAGGNEQFF
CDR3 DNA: TGTGCCAGCAGCTTGGCAGGCGGGAATGAGCAGTTCTTC